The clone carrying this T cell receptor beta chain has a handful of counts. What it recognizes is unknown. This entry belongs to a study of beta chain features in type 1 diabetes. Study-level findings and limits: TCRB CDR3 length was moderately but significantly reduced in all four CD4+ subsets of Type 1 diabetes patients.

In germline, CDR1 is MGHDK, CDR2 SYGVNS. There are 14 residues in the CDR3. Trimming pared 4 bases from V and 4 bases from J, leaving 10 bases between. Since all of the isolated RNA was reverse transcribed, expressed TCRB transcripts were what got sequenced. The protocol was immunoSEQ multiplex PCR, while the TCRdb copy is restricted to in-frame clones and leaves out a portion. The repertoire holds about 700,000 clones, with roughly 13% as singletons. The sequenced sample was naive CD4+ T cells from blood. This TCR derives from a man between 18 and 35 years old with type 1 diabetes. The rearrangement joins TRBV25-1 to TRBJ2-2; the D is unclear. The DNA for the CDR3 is TGTGCCAGCAGTGGCTACCTTGGCACCGGGGAGCTGTTTTTT. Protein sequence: CASSGYLGTGELFF.